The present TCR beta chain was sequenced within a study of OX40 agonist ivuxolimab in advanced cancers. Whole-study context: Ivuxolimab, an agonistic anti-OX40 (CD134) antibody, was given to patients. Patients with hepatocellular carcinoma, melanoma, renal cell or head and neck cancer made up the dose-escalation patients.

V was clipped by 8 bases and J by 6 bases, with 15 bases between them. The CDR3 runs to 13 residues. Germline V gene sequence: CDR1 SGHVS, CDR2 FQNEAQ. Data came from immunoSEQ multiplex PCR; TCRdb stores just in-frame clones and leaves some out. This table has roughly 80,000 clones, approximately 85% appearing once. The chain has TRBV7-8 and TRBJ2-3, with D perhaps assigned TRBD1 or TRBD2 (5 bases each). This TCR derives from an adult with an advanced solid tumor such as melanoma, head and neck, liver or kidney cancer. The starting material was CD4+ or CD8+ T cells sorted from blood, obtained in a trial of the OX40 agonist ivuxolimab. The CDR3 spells CASGTRQTDTQYF. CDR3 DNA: TGTGCCAGCGGGACCCGACAAACGGATACGCAGTATTTT.